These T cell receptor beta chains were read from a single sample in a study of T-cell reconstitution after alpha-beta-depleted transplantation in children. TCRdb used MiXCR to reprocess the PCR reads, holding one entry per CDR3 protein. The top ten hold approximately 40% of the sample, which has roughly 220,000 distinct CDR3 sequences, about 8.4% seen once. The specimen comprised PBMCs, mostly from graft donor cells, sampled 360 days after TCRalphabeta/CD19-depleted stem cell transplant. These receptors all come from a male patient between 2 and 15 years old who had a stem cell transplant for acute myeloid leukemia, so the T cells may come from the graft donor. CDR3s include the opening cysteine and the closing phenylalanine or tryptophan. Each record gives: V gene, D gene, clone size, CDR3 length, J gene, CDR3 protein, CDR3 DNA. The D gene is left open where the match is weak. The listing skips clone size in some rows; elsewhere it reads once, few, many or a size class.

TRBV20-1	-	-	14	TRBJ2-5	CSARHRDHQETQYF	TGCAGTGCTAGACACCGGGACCACCAAGAGACCCAGTACTTC
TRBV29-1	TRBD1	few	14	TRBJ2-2	CSVADRANTGELFF	TGCAGCGTTGCTGACAGGGCGAACACCGGGGAGCTGTTTTTT
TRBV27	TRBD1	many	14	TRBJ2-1	CASRGQGAYNEQFF	TGTGCCAGCAGGGGACAGGGCGCGTACAATGAGCAGTTCTTC
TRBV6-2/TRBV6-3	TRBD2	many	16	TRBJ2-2	CASTPLSGRPTGELFF	TGTGCCAGCACCCCTCTTAGCGGGCGACCCACCGGGGAGCTGTTTTTT
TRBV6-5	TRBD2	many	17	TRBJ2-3	CASSYSRVAGITDTQYF	TGTGCCAGCAGTTACTCGAGGGTAGCGGGGATAACAGATACGCAGTATTTT
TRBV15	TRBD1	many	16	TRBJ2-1	CATSTNRGNSYNEQFF	TGTGCCACCAGCACCAACAGGGGGAACTCCTACAATGAGCAGTTCTTC
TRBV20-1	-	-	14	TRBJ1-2	CSARDIDGRPVYTF	TGCAGTGCTAGAGATATTGATGGACGCCCCGTCTACACCTTC
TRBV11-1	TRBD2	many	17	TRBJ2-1	CAGRPIRTSPSYNEQFF	TGTGCCGGGCGCCCTATCCGGACTAGTCCCTCCTACAATGAGCAGTTCTTC
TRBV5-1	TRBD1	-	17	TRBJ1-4	CASSSTGRQTVNEKLFF	TGCGCCAGCAGCTCGACAGGGAGGCAAACCGTCAATGAAAAACTGTTTTTT
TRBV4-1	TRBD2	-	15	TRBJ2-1	CASSQGLAFVNEQFF	TGCGCCAGCAGCCAAGGACTAGCGTTTGTCAATGAGCAGTTCTTC
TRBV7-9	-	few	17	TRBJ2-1	CASSFEVLLRGYNEQFF	TGTGCCAGCAGCTTTGAGGTGCTTTTACGGGGGTACAATGAGCAGTTCTTC
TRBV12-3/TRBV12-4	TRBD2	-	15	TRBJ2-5	CASSFEGGPQETQYF	TGTGCCAGCAGTTTTGAGGGAGGGCCCCAAGAGACCCAGTACTTC
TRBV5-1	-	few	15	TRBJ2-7	CASSPGPGRTYEQYF	TGCGCCAGCAGCCCAGGGCCGGGACGGACCTACGAGCAGTACTTC
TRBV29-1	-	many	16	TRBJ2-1	CSVEGLEKRGGNEQFF	TGCAGCGTTGAAGGGTTGGAGAAACGAGGGGGCAATGAGCAGTTCTTC
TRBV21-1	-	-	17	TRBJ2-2	CASSKDSGKPNTGELFF	TGTGCCAGCAGCAAAGACTCTGGCAAACCGAACACCGGGGAGCTGTTTTTT
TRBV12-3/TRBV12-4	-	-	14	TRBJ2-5	CASSFTTPWETQYF	TGTGCCAGCAGTTTTACTACACCCTGGGAGACCCAGTACTTC
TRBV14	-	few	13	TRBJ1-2	CASSQTFLYGYTF	TGTGCCAGCAGCCAAACCTTCCTCTATGGCTACACCTTC
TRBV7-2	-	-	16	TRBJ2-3	CASSLGRWGSTDTQYF	TGTGCCAGCAGCTTAGGACGGTGGGGTAGCACAGATACGCAGTATTTT
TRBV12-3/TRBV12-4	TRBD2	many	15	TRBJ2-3	CASSLRAGATDTQYF	TGTGCCAGCAGTTTAAGGGCGGGAGCAACAGATACGCAGTATTTT
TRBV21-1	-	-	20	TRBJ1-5	CASSKIGDKWSRLSNQPQHF	TGTGCCAGCAGCAAAATTGGGGACAAGTGGTCGCGTTTAAGCAATCAGCCCCAGCATTTT
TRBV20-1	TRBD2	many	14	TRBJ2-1	CSAPQTSGFNEQFF	TGCAGTGCTCCGCAAACTAGCGGGTTTAATGAGCAGTTCTTC